This TCR beta chain is drawn from a study of blood T cell repertoires in COVID-19 (TCRdb year 2020). General notes on the study: The collaborator samples originated in the United States, Italy and Spain and spanned the acute and convalescent phases of COVID-19. The material from the prospective study consisted of cDNA or gDNA derived from T cells, B-cell-depleted T cells, or PBMCs. Subjects who had been exposed to COVID-19, were actively infected with it, or had recovered from it provided the deeply sampled blood TCRbeta repertoires that made up the dataset. The repertoires were released in a freely available public database intended as a resource for research on the immune response to SARS-CoV-2. The samples were drawn from two sources: the first 160 participants of the ongoing ImmuneRACE study, and fewer than 1,500 subjects contributed by 6 global collaborators. A de-identified subject ID, COVID-19 status, age in years and sex were almost always included in the sample metadata. Where available, HLA class I and class II types were taken from metadata supplied by the sample provider and were not determined by assay-based typing. The study at large found these results: Clinical and demographic metadata were provided uncurated, with the amount varying by source and participant.

TCRbeta CDR3 regions were amplified from genomic DNA using the immunoSEQ Assay, a bias-controlled multiplex PCR. Per the original workflow: The number of nucleated cells in each sample was estimated by amplification of reference gene primers within the assay. To quantify the absolute abundance of each unique TCRbeta CDR3 rearrangement, sequence reads were collapsed and filtered. Productive Simpson clonality was computed per sample as the square root of Simpson's diversity index over productive rearrangements. As stored in TCRdb, this immuneACCESS dataset retains in-frame rearrangements with V and J assigned. A fraction of the clones does not appear; measured against another copy, unresolved V genes explain less than half of the discrepancy, and the remainder lacks a known reason. That table is the source of V, J and clone size, and D and trimming were worked out from the DNA. The sample table shows fewer than 200,000 clones, and over 75% are seen once. The top ten hold more than 25% of the sample.

Each collaborating institution followed its own protocols to collect whole blood in K2EDTA tubes. Collaborator samples were shipped for TCRbeta analysis as frozen whole blood, isolated PBMCs, or DNA extracted from either sample type. With respect to this clone: Its target antigen remains unknown. There are no base qualities to consult, and no much larger clone falls within one base.

The CDR3 contains 14 residues, cysteine and phenylalanine counted. Kept here is only the CDR3 DNA, which spans 42 bases and is read in frame from base 1. The V end gives up 5 bases and the J end 4 bases, leaving 7 bases in the junction not matched to a gene. In the germline V gene, CDR1 corresponds to SGHVS and CDR2 to FQNEAQ. The receptor comes from a woman aged 70 to 79 with acute or convalescent COVID-19. Sequenced input: peripheral blood. This chain joins TRBV7-8 to TRBJ1-2; TRBD1 agrees with 7 junctional bases. The DNA sequence is given as TGTGCCAGCAGCGAGACAGGGAGCAGCTATGGCTACACCTTC. It translates to CASSETGSSYGYTF.